This T cell receptor (beta chain) was documented in a study of post-analysis software for immune sequencing data. Study summary: The courses of disease that were included comprised relapsing-remitting, secondary progressive and progressive-relapsing multiple sclerosis.

Study-level points and caveats: People with multiple sclerosis had a significantly lower normalized Chao1 diversity than controls did. With F measure, samples from one preparation batch clustered together strongly. When patients were compared with controls, four to six TRBV segments were more frequent, TRBV5-6, TRBV5-1 and TRBV20-1 among them.

This CDR3 contains 15 residues. V shed 3 bases and J 0 bases; nucleotides not matched to a gene: 0. Germline V gene data show CDR1 as SNHLY and CDR2 as FYNNEI. Unique molecular identifiers had been added to the TCR beta cDNA libraries. One entry per CDR3 protein, called by TCRdb with MiXCR from the PCR reads. The data contain about 560,000 distinct CDR3 sequences, 40% to 50% of them singletons. In regard to this clonotype: Its antigen remains unknown.

The chain recombines TRBV2 with TRBJ2-7, with 12 bases aligning to TRBD2. The source is a girl aged 10 to 17 with multiple sclerosis. Source material: blood. CDR3 region: CASSETSGSSYEQYF. The CDR3 DNA follows: TGTGCCAGCAGTGAGACTAGCGGGAGCTCCTACGAGCAGTACTTC.